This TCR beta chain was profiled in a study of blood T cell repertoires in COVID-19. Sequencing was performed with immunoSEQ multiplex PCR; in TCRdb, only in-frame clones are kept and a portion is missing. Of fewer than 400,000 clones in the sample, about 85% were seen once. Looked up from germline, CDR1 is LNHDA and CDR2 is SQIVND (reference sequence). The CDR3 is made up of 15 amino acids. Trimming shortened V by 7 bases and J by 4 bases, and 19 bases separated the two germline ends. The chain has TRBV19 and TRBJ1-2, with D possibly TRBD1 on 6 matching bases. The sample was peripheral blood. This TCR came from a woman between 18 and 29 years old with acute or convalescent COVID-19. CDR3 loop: CASKVEGQGSYGYTF. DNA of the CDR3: TGTGCCAGTAAAGTAGAGGGCCAGGGGAGCTATGGCTACACCTTC.